These T cell receptor beta chains were read from a single sample in a study of cytomegalovirus exposure and HLA in healthy donors. TCRdb's table, derived via immunoSEQ multiplex PCR, lists solely in-frame clones and lacks some. Here the sample spans 90,000 to 120,000 clones, 75% to 80% being singletons. Sequenced sample: PBMCs. The receptor set was obtained from a man aged 60 to 69 in good health and CMV-seropositive. Each CDR3 is given without its conserved first and last residue.

ASSLERGTREQY	TRBV7-2	TRBJ2-7
ASSPGQGVNNEQF	TRBV6-5	TRBJ2-1
ASSLFGHDWTNEKLF	TRBV5-1	TRBJ1-4
AWSVDGGVNQPQH	TRBV30	TRBJ1-5
ASSIARGGNEQF	TRBV19	TRBJ2-1
ASSIPNRGQLYGYT	TRBV19	TRBJ1-2
ATSDRPNTEAF	TRBV19	TRBJ1-1
ASSLRDRGNYGYT	TRBV27	TRBJ1-2
ASSAAGTGSAELF	TRBV9	TRBJ1-4
ASSLARDRAIEKLF	TRBV11-2	TRBJ1-4
ASSLSGGQQETQY	TRBV4-3	TRBJ2-5
ASSTGQGALGELF	TRBV5-4	TRBJ2-2
ASRAGGPAYEQY	TRBV28	TRBJ2-7
ASSEGGPYNEQF	TRBV2	TRBJ2-1
ASSQSIPRRNQPQH	TRBV23-1	TRBJ1-5
ASSIEGGWETQY	TRBV19	TRBJ2-5
ASTQVRGAGETQY	TRBV6-6	TRBJ2-5
ASSLPPGQGARVEQY	TRBV5-1	TRBJ2-7
ASSLQGNPNQPQH	TRBV6-5	TRBJ1-5
ASSGPGQGTEAF	TRBV6-1	TRBJ1-1
ASSQGYGYT	TRBV11-2	TRBJ1-2
ASSLAGVSSYNEQF	TRBV5-1	TRBJ2-1
ASKRDSFNQPQH	TRBV19	TRBJ1-5
AWSGAGVDTQY	TRBV30	TRBJ2-3
ASSDLRAEAF	TRBV10-2	TRBJ1-1
SVRTGMTYNEQF	TRBV29-1	TRBJ2-1
ASSLPGQLENIQY	TRBV5-1	TRBJ2-4
ASSGFQGAREQY	TRBV2	TRBJ2-7
ASSRGQGTYNEQF	TRBV4-1	TRBJ2-1
ASSWWTSGGTSYNEQF	TRBV11-2	TRBJ2-1
ASSRGGSNQPQH	TRBV7-6	TRBJ1-5
ASSLAGGGNTEAF	TRBV5-1	TRBJ1-1
AIKIEGGREQY	TRBV10-3	TRBJ2-7
ASSLDRGQETQY	TRBV5-1	TRBJ2-5
ASSYRTDTDTQY	TRBV5-5	TRBJ2-3
ASSEARDSPLH	TRBV2	TRBJ1-6
ASSPPHLGNGNEQY	TRBV18	TRBJ2-7
ASSRDRAYEQY	TRBV19	TRBJ2-7